This entry lists 18 T cell receptor beta chains sequenced from one sample in a study of spatial heterogeneity in lung cancer. Described time point: sample taken at primary tumor resection. TCRdb itself ran the 5' RACE reads through MiXCR, one entry per CDR3 protein. The top ten clones hold roughly two fifths of a sample with 90,000 to 95,000 distinct CDR3 sequences, about 12% of them seen once. This sample comprised PBMCs, obtained at surgery. These receptors came from a male donor with early-stage non-small cell lung cancer.

This clonotype came up a few times. The chain has TRBV5-1 and TRBJ2-2; no definite D call. From germline, CDR1 is SGHRS and CDR2 YFSETQ. V lost 5 bases, J lost 1 base, and 9 bases lay in between. This CDR3 has 14 amino acids. CDR3 sequence (DNA): TGCGCCAGCAGATCTACAGAGAACACCGGGGAGCTGTTTTTT. Amino acid sequence: CASRSTENTGELFF.

This clonotype was picked up a small number of times. The V call is TRBV20-1, the J call TRBJ2-5, with 10 bases that match TRBD2. CDR1 is DFQATT, CDR2 SNEGSKA, per germline (reference sequence). The junction had 6 bases not matched to a gene; V was cut back by 3 bases and J by 2 bases. The CDR3 consists of 15 residues. CDR3 sequence: CSARSLAGLQETQYF. Here the CDR3 DNA reads TGCAGTGCTAGGTCACTAGCGGGGTTACAAGAGACCCAGTACTTC.

This rearrangement joins TRBV7-9 to TRBJ1-6; D not certain. The germline V gene encodes CDR1 SEHNR and CDR2 FQNEAQ (reference sequence). The CDR3 spans 15 residues. The V gene lost 3 bases and the J gene lost 4 bases, with 10 bases spanning the gap. Here the CDR3 DNA reads TGTGCCAGCAGCTTCGCGTCAGGATATAATTCACCCCTCCACTTT. Translation: CASSFASGYNSPLHF.

This clonotype was seen a handful of times. The chain couples TRBV28 to TRBJ2-1; D ambiguous. CDR3 length: 16 amino acids. V gave up 5 bases and J gave up 0 bases, with 14 bases separating them. In germline, CDR1 is MDHEN, CDR2 SYDVKM. The chain's CDR3 is CASSPPTASSYNEQFF. CDR3 nucleotides: TGTGCCAGCAGTCCCCCAACGGCAAGCTCCTACAATGAGCAGTTCTTC.

V gene TRBV20-1 combines with J gene TRBJ1-5; D is uncertain. V gave up 3 bases and J gave up 0 bases, with 6 bases separating them. CDR1 DFQATT and CDR2 SNEGSKA come from the germline V gene (reference sequence). The CDR3 loop spans 13 amino acids. The CDR3 DNA reads as TGCAGTGCTAGTAGTCTTAGCAATCAGCCCCAGCATTTT. Translation gives CSASSLSNQPQHF.

The V call is TRBV4-1, the J call TRBJ2-5; 8 bases align to TRBD1. Germline CDR1 is MGHRA and CDR2 is YSYEKL. CDR3 length equals 17 residues. V shed 0 bases, J shed 2 bases, and the junction held 8 bases outside the gene matches. The DNA for the CDR3 is TGCGCCAGCAGCCAAGAGGTGAGGACAGGGCGACAAGAGACCCAGTACTTC. The encoded protein is CASSQEVRTGRQETQYF.

This rearrangement joins TRBV12-3 or TRBV12-4 to TRBJ2-7, with D tentatively TRBD1 (5 bases). V lost 6 bases to trimming and J lost 3 bases, with 9 bases between them. The CDR3 sequence is 12 residues long. CDR3 protein: CASRTDSYEQYF. For the CDR3, the DNA is TGTGCCAGCAGGACCGACAGCTACGAGCAGTACTTC.

This clonotype came up a few times. V gene TRBV11-3 combines with J gene TRBJ2-7; no clear D gene. The germline CDR1 and CDR2 sequences are SGHNT and YENEEA. The V gene lost 3 bases and the J gene lost 5 bases, with 14 bases spanning the gap. There are 14 residues in the CDR3. CDR3 amino acids: CASSFPGQGNEQYF. The CDR3 nucleotides are TGTGCCAGCAGCTTCCCGGGCCAAGGCAACGAGCAGTACTTC.

V gene TRBV4-3 combines with J gene TRBJ1-4; possible D gene TRBD1, 5 bases. Germline values: CDR1 LGHNA, CDR2 YSLEER. The CDR3 has 14 amino acids. V gave up 4 bases and J gave up 3 bases, with 9 bases separating them. CDR3 DNA sequence: TGCGCCAGCAGCCTGGGGCTGGCTAATGAAAAACTGTTTTTT. Translated, it gives CASSLGLANEKLFF.

The chain couples TRBV5-1 to TRBJ2-1; either TRBD1 or TRBD2 may supply D (5 bases each). The V gene's germline CDR1 is SGHRS and CDR2 YFSETQ. The CDR3 contains 13 residues. Trimming took 0 bases from V and 9 from J, leaving 10 bases between them. CDR3 protein: CASSLAQGPEQFF. CDR3 bases: TGCGCCAGCAGCTTGGCGCAGGGACCTGAGCAGTTCTTC.

The rearrangement links TRBV11-2 to TRBJ2-5; D gene unclear. Trimming removed 4 bases at V and 2 bases at J, with 8 bases between. CDR3 length equals 13 residues. CDR1 SGHAT and CDR2 FQNNGV come from the germline V gene. The CDR3 here is CASSWAQQETQYF. The CDR3 DNA reads as TGTGCCAGCAGCTGGGCCCAGCAAGAGACCCAGTACTTC.

This clonotype was recorded a few times. The chain combines TRBV18 with TRBJ2-7; 7 positions match TRBD1. Germline values: CDR1 KGHSH, CDR2 LQKENI. This CDR3 has 16 residues. V shed 1 base, J shed 3 bases, and the junction held 9 bases outside the gene matches. The CDR3 spells CASSPRDSLVGYEQYF. The CDR3 region has the DNA TGTGCCAGCTCACCACGGGACAGTTTAGTAGGCTACGAGCAGTACTTC.

This clonotype has at least ten counts. One junction end disagrees with the germline gene, perhaps due to a read error. This chain connects TRBV3-1 to TRBJ2-1, with a tentative D call TRBD2 (6 bases). This CDR3 is 11 amino acids long. The germline V gene encodes CDR1 LGHDT and CDR2 YNNKEL (reference sequence). The CDR3: CASSQDGGLIF. For the CDR3, the DNA is TGTGCCAGCAGCCAAGACGGGGGATTGATCTTC.

This clonotype was observed a few times. The chain carries TRBV6-1 and TRBJ2-7; tentative D call: TRBD2 (6 bases). The germline V and J ends were trimmed by 2 bases and 2 bases, with 13 bases remaining between them. This CDR3 has 15 amino acids. Germline-derived CDR1 and CDR2 are MNHNS and SASEGT. The CDR3 region is CASSEIGGTPYEQYF. The CDR3 DNA follows: TGTGCCAGCAGTGAAATTGGGGGGACCCCCTACGAGCAGTACTTC.

This clonotype was seen many times. The chain links TRBV9 to TRBJ2-1, with a weak D call TRBD2 (6 bases). CDR3 length: 15 residues. The V and J ends lost 4 bases and 7 bases respectively, with 18 bases between them. The V gene's germline CDR1 is SGDLS and CDR2 YYNGEE. CDR3 in amino acids: CASSPEGGLWNEQFF. CDR3 bases: TGTGCCAGCAGCCCAGAGGGAGGCCTTTGGAATGAGCAGTTCTTC. Full variable domain (remainder filled in from reference TRBV9 and TRBJ2-1): DSGVTQTPKHLITATGQRVTLRCSPRSGDLSVYWYQQSLDQGLQFLIQYYNGEERAKGNILERFSAQQFPDLHSELNLSSLELGDSALYFCASSPEGGLWNEQFFGPGTRLTVL.

In DNA form, the CDR3 reads TGTGCCAGCACCTACGAACTCTCCTACAATGAGCAGTTCTTC. It translates to CASTYELSYNEQFF. This chain joins TRBV11-2 and TRBJ2-1; D not resolved. This CDR3 region has 14 residues. Germline V gives CDR1 SGHAT, CDR2 FQNNGV. Trimming removed 7 bases from V and 0 bases from J, with 10 bases in between.

This clonotype was counted a few times. CDR3 bases: TGTGCCAGCAGCCCGTCGGCCGGGACTCCCATGCGGTTCTTC. Translated: CASSPSAGTPMRFF. The chain is built from TRBV7-2 and TRBJ2-1, with D tentatively TRBD2 (6 bases). Germline CDR1 and CDR2: SGHTA and FQGNSA. Trimming stripped 5 bases from V and 15 bases from J, with 23 bases between. This CDR3 comprises 14 residues.

In this sample, this clonotype turned up a few times. V is TRBV6-2 or TRBV6-3 and J is TRBJ2-5; TRBD2 agrees at 13 bases. Unmatched junction bases numbered 8, after V lost 5 bases and J lost 5 bases. The V gene's germline CDR1 is MNHEY and CDR2 SVGEGT. The CDR3 consists of 16 residues. This CDR3 reads CASSRRGTSGTETQYF. DNA of the CDR3: TGTGCCAGCAGTCGTCGTGGGACTAGCGGGACGGAGACCCAGTACTTC.